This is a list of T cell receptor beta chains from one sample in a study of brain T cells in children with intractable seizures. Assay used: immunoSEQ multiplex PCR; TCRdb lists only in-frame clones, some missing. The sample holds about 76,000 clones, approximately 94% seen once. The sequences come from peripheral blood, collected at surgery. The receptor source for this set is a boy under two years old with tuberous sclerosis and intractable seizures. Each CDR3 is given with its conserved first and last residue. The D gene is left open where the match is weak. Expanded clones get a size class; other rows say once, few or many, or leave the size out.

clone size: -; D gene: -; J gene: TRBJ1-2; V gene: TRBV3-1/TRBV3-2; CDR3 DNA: TGTGCCAGCACCGGGGGTATAGGCTACACCTTC; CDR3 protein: CASTGGIGYTF
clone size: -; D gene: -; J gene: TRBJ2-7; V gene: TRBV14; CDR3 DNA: TGTGCCAGCAGCCAATATTCGGGCTCGGGCGAGCAGTACTTC; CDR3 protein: CASSQYSGSGEQYF
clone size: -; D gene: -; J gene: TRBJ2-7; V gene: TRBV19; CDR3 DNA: TGTGCCAGTAGTCCGGAAGGGGGGGTAAGGTACGAGCAGTACTTC; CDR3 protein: CASSPEGGVRYEQYF
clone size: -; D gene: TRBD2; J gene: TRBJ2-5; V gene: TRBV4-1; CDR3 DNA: TGCGCCAGCAGCCAAACTAGCGTTCAAGAGACCCAGTACTTC; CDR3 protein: CASSQTSVQETQYF
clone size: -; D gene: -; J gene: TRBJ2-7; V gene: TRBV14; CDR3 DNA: TGTGCCAGCAGCCAAGGGGGCCGTTGCTACTCCTACGAGCAGTACTTC; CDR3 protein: CASSQGGRCYSYEQYF
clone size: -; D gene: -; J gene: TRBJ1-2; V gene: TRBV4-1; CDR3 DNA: TGCGCCAGCCAACGTAACACAGGGAACAACTATGGCTACACCTTC; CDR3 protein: CASQRNTGNNYGYTF
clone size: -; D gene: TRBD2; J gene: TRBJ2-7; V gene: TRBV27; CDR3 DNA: TGTGCCAGCAGTACTAGCGGGGGGGGGTACGAGCAGTACTTC; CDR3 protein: CASSTSGGGYEQYF
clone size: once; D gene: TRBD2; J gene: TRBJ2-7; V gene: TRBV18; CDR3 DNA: TGTGCCAGCTCCCAAACTAGCGGGGCCACCTACGAGCAGTACTTC; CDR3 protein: CASSQTSGATYEQYF
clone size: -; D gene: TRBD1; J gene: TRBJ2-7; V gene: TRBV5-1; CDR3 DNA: TGCGCCAGCAGCCCGGGACAGGGACACCCTTACGAGCAGTACTTC; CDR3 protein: CASSPGQGHPYEQYF
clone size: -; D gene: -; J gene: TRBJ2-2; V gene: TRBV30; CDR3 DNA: TGTGCCTGGACCAACTACAACACCGGGGAGCTGTTTTTT; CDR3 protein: CAWTNYNTGELFF
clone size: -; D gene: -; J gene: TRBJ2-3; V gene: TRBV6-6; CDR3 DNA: TGTGCCAGCACCTGGACCGTGGCCGATACGCAGTATTTT; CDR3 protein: CASTWTVADTQYF
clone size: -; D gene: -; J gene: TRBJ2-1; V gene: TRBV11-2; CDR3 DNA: TGTGCCAGCAGCTTATTGGCGGGTGAGCAGTTCTTC; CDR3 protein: CASSLLAGEQFF
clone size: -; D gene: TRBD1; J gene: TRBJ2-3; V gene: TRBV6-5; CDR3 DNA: TGTGCCAGCAGTTACGACAGGGGGCGAGGCACAGATACGCAGTATTTT; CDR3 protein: CASSYDRGRGTDTQYF
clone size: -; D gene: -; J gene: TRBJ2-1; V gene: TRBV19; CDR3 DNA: TGTGCCAGTAGCCAGGGTAACAATGAGCAGTTCTTC; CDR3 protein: CASSQGNNEQFF
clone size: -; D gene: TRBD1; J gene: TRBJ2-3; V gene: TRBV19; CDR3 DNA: TGTGCCAGTAGTACCGACCGGGACAGTCGGACAGATACGCAGTATTTT; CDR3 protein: CASSTDRDSRTDTQYF
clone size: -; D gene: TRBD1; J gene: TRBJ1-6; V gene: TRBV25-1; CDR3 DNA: TGTGCCAGCAGTGAACGGGACAGGGGTCTTTCACCCCTCCACTTT; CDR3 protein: CASSERDRGLSPLHF
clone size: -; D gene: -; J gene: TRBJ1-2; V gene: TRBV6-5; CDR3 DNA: TGTGCCAGCAGTCGCGTGCACCCGTCCTATGGCTACACCTTC; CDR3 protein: CASSRVHPSYGYTF
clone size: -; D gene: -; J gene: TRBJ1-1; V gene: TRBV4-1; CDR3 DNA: TGCGCCAGCAGCCAAGATTTGAGACCTGAAGCTTTCTTT; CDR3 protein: CASSQDLRPEAFF
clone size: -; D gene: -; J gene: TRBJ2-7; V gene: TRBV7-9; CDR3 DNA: TGTGCCAGCAGCTCCCACGTGGAGGTCCACGAGCAGTACTTC; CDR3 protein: CASSSHVEVHEQYF
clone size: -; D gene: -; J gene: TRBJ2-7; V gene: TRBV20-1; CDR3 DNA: TGCAGTGCTAGTGGAGGGTCCTACGAGCAGTACTTC; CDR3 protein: CSASGGSYEQYF
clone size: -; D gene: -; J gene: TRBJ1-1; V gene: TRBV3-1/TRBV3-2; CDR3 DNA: TGTGCCAGCAGCCAAGCCCAGGGTCTGGGGATGGGCACTGAAGCTTTCTTT; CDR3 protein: CASSQAQGLGMGTEAFF
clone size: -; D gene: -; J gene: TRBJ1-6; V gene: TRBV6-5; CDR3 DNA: TGTGCCAGCAGTTACAGGCAGGGCAATTCACCCCTCCACTTT; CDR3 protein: CASSYRQGNSPLHF
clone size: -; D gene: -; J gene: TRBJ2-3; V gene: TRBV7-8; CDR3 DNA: TGTGCCAGCAGCTCGACTACGTATCTTTCAGATACGCAGTATTTT; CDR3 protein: CASSSTTYLSDTQYF
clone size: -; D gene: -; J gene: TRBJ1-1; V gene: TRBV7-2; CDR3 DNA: TGTGCCAGCAGCTTAGTTGGGGACGTGAGAACCACTGAAGCTTTCTTT; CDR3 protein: CASSLVGDVRTTEAFF
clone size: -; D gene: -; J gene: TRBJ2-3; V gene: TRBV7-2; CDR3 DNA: TGTGCCAGCAGCTTAGGTTTGGGGGCAGGTACAGATACGCAGTATTTT; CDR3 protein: CASSLGLGAGTDTQYF
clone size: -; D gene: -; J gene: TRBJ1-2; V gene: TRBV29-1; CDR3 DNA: TGCAGCGTTGAAGGACCGGGTCAGGGGTTAGCTAACTATGGCTACACCTTC; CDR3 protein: CSVEGPGQGLANYGYTF